Listed below are T cell receptor beta chains from one sample, sequenced in a study of blood T cell repertoires in COVID-19. Here immunoSEQ multiplex PCR was the method, and the copy in TCRdb shows in-frame clones only, minus some. The repertoire holds around 75,000 clones, 88% seen once, with approximately 1.4% in the top ten. The sample consisted of peripheral blood. The receptors shown here come from a human donor in a cohort sampled during active COVID-19. The conserved cysteine and the conserved F or W are not part of the CDR3 here. Fields, in order: V gene, CDR3 protein.

TRBV6-5	ASSLGTSGSDEQF
TRBV5-4	ASRGLAGEGHEQF
TRBV7-2	ASSLGGREGSPLH
TRBV13	ASSLLAGVSETQY
TRBV3-1/TRBV3-2	ASSQASLVSNYGYT
TRBV24-1	ATSDPDISGRAGSYNEQF
TRBV6-5	ASTVRGNSGNTIY
TRBV20-1	SASRLAGGYEQF
TRBV27	ASSLYGPEAYGSTEAF
TRBV3-1/TRBV3-2	ASSRYRVPGELF
TRBV19	ASWDREPYGYT
TRBV11-2	ASSLTERPNTGELF